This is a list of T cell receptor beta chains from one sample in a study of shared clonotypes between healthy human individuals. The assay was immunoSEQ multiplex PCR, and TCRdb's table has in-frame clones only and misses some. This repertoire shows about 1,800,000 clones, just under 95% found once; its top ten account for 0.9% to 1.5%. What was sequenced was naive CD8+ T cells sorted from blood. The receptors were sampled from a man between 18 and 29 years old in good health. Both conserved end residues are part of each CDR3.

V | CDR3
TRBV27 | CASTELGQNSPLHF
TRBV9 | CASSAHGTPDPGELFF
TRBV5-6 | CASSHGLAGVETQYF
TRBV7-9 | CASSRVQGKETQYF
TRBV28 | CASSLTTGIYEQYF
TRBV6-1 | CASSARGVYEQYF
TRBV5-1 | CASSLRVGLDIQYF
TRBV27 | CASSPRDFTSDTQYF
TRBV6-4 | CASTPLSGANVLTF
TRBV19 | CASSSTLQGLDSYEQYF
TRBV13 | CASSLGDTHEQFF
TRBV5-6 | CASSFGQQITYEQYF
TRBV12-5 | CASGLDESTDTQYF
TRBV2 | CASSETASMTDTQYF
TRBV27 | CASSPYKGLKYQETQYF
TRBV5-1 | CASSLAGAGVANEQFF
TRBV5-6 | CASSLVVLAGEEYEQYF
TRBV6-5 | CASSYEDPGETQYF
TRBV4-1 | CASSPTRRVGNQPQHF
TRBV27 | CASSSGGGTTGELFF
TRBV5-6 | CASSSGQNYGYTF
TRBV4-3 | CASSQDLGSVGNTIYF
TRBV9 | CASSVGPGVNTEAFF
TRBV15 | CATSRSLAGNYEQYF
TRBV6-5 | CASSYESSGRAHEQYF
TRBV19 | CACDGNTEAFF
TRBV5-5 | CASSSDRATHYGYTF
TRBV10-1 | CASSDGAGELFF
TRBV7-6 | CASGEGATNEKLFF